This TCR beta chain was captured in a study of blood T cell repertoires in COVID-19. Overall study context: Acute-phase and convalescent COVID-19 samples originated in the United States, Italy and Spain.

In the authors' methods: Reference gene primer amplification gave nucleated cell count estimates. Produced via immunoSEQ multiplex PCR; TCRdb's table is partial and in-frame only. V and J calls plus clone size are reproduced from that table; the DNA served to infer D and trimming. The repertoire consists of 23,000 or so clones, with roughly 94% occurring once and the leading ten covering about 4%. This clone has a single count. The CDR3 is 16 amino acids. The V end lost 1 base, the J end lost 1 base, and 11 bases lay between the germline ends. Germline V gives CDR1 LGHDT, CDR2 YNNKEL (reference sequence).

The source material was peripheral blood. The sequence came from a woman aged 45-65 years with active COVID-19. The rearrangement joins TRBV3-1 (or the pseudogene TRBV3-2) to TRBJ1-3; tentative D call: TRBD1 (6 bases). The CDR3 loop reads CASSQGGQWSGNTIYF. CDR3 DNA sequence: TGTGCCAGCAGCCAAGGGGGGCAGTGGTCTGGAAACACCATATATTTT.